Listed below are T cell receptor beta chains from one sample, sequenced in a study of vaccination and CD4 T cells after COVID-19. No antigen is known for these receptors. TCRdb ran MiXCR on the PCR reads and lists one entry per CDR3 protein. The sample has around 8,100 distinct CDR3 sequences, roughly 80% seen once. Material: CD4+ T cells from blood, cultured in vitro. All receptors derive from a human donor who had recovered from COVID-19. Both conserved end residues are part of each CDR3. Part of the rows lack a size; the others show once, few, many or a class for expanded clones.

.	TRBV20-1	CSAGQGGSGLQETQYF
.	TRBV20-1	CSATRAGQGVNQPQHF
.	TRBV27	CASRWTGEARTEAFF
medium-sized	TRBV6-1	CAIRLAGNTGELFF
.	TRBV20-1	CSAFGDRGNSYEQYF
.	TRBV30	CAWSGWEGTLEQYF
few	TRBV10-3	CAISDPRGSPLHF
.	TRBV30	CAWSVVGSPSYEQYF
.	TRBV6-5	CASSYEFLGGTEAFF
.	TRBV20-1	CRARVQGNYGYTF
once	TRBV6-2/TRBV6-3	CASSPGRGGGQETQYF
.	TRBV7-9	CASSPRGQVNTGELFF
.	TRBV28	CASTPALFGVRSNYGYTF
few	TRBV20-1	CSALAGKYDDEQFF
.	TRBV20-1	CSARGGGRLSSNQPQHF
.	TRBV7-9	CASTPGYSNQPQHF
.	TRBV7-2	CASSLVGRQETQYF
.	TRBV27	CASSLDGLNYEQYF
.	TRBV6-1	CASLRPVAPYEQYF
.	TRBV2	CASRAGLAGGAYEQYF
.	TRBV19	CASSIQDRFGNQPQHF
.	TRBV20-1	CSARARQGRRGQPQHF
large	TRBV20-1	CSAKFQAREPLGSPLHF
.	TRBV7-9	CASSLTGVNIQYF
.	TRBV2	CASSEEVDSPLHF
large	TRBV20-1	CSARTGEGSGNTIYF
.	TRBV2	CASSIQGGNEQFF
few	TRBV2	CASSTGNYGYTF
.	TRBV28	CASWPGSYSNQPQHF
.	TRBV28	CASSRKTGVGNQPQHF
.	TRBV20-1	CSAVNPGRRLAGTTDTQYF
.	TRBV6-1	CASRPTGNTGSQHF
few	TRBV19	CASSTRAGHQREPQHF
few	TRBV20-1	CSARDADSSGNTIYF
.	TRBV2	CASSEAVAGVTETQYF
.	TRBV20-1	CSARYRGRANAGELFF
.	TRBV6-5	CASSYRYTDTQYF
.	TRBV19	CASRNPPDSYSNQPQHF
.	TRBV7-2	CASSLGRRGRAGELFF
.	TRBV7-2	CASSPGTVEAFF
.	TRBV7-3	CASSLTSGGGGTTDTQYF
.	TRBV27	CASSPSGLWGQYF
.	TRBV24-1	CATSDQLGPQETQYF
.	TRBV7-6	CASSLTGSAGNTIYF
.	TRBV7-2	CASSFNSYEQFF
.	TRBV28	CATALTGGGLNQPQHF
.	TRBV24-1	CATSDLPVATLHF
.	TRBV6-2/TRBV6-3	CASTRQGTGGYTF
.	TRBV20-1	CSASWAFF
once	TRBV6-2/TRBV6-3	CASSYGVHTEAFF
.	TRBV28	CASSFRSAQHF
.	TRBV18	CASSLYSAKGVSYGYTF
.	TRBV20-1	CSAPRTGGPETQYF
medium-sized	TRBV20-1	CSAISGRNYEQYF
.	TRBV7-2	CASSPRQGVNQPQHF
.	TRBV15	CATSPGASDTQYF
.	TRBV19	CASSIGRTGGSHQPQHF